This T cell receptor beta chain originates from a study of blood T cell repertoires in COVID-19. As for the study in general: Donors in the United States, Italy and Spain gave samples during acute or convalescent COVID-19. T cells, B-cell-depleted T cells, or PBMCs supplied cDNA or gDNA.

Source study methods: Amplifying reference gene primers gave estimates of nucleated cell counts. Here immunoSEQ multiplex PCR was the method, and the copy in TCRdb shows in-frame clones only, minus some. V and J calls and clone size are copied from that table; D and trimming were computed from the DNA. The data show 40,000 to 55,000 clones, roughly 84% seen once. Germline assignment: CDR1 MNHEY and CDR2 SMNVEV (reference sequence). V was shortened by 5 bases and J by 5 bases, with 15 bases between the two germline ends. This CDR3 region has 14 residues. This TCR was recovered from a man over 45 with active COVID-19. Sequences were obtained from peripheral blood. This chain uses TRBV27 with TRBJ1-1; D possibly corresponds to TRBD1 (5 bases). The CDR3, as DNA: TGTGCCAGCAGTCCCTTCCCGGGGGATACTGAAGCTTTCTTT. This sequence encodes CASSPFPGDTEAFF.